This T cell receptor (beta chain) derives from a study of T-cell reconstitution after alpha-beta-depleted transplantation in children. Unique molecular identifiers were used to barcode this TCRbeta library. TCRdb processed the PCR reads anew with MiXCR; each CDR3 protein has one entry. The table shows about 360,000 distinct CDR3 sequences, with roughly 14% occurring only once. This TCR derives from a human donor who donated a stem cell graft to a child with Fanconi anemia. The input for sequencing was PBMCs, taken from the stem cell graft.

The DNA of the CDR3 is TGTGCCAGCAGCCGCGGGACTAGCGATGGCACAGATACGCAGTATTTT. Translation: CASSRGTSDGTDTQYF. The rearrangement links TRBV6-1 to TRBJ2-3, with 10 nucleotides matching TRBD2. This CDR3 has 16 amino acids. CDR1 is MNHNS and CDR2 is SASEGT in the germline V gene. J lost 1 base, V lost 6 bases, and 7 bases had no gene match.